This TCR beta chain was observed in a study of blood T cell repertoires in COVID-19 (dated by TCRdb to 2018 to 2021). General notes on the study: The collaborator samples originated in the United States, Italy and Spain and spanned the acute and convalescent phases of COVID-19. The material from the prospective study consisted of cDNA or gDNA derived from T cells, B-cell-depleted T cells, or PBMCs. Subjects who had been exposed to COVID-19, were actively infected with it, or had recovered from it provided the deeply sampled blood TCRbeta repertoires that made up the dataset. The repertoires were released in a freely available public database intended as a resource for research on the immune response to SARS-CoV-2. Samples came from the ongoing ImmuneRACE study (first 160 participants) plus 1,254 subjects from 6 global collaborators. A de-identified subject ID, COVID-19 status, age in years and sex were almost always included in the sample metadata. Where available, HLA class I and class II types were obtained from metadata supplied by the sample provider rather than from assay-based typing. Overall results and qualifications from the work: Clinical and demographic metadata were provided uncurated, with the amount varying by source and participant.

TCRbeta CDR3 regions were amplified from genomic DNA using the immunoSEQ Assay, a bias-controlled multiplex PCR. In the paper's pipeline: Nucleated cell counts per sample were estimated from amplification of reference gene primers within the assay. To quantify the absolute abundance of each unique TCRbeta CDR3 rearrangement, sequence reads were collapsed and filtered. For each sample, productive Simpson clonality was calculated as the square root of Simpson's diversity index across productive rearrangements. TCRdb retrieved this table from immuneACCESS and kept in-frame rearrangements only. Not all clones are present; in checked studies, unresolved V genes account for under half, and no reason is known for the remainder. D and trimming come from the DNA, and the V and J calls and clone size come from that table. Counted in this sample were roughly 170,000 clones; roughly 80% of them appeared once. Approximately 4.7% of the sample rests with the top ten.

With regard to this clone: The clone's antigen remains unknown. It has no much larger one-base neighbor in the sample; base qualities were not kept.

Participants in the prospective study were enrolled through a virtual design, were aged roughly 18 to 100 years, and lived in under 25 United States geographic areas. To assign participants to cohorts, the prospective study relied on clinical history that participants themselves reported in a screening survey and a study questionnaire. Recovered participants in ImmuneRACE Cohort 3 were defined by two consecutive negative NP/OP PCR tests, clearance by a healthcare professional, or resolution of symptoms. In the prospective study, mobile phlebotomists collected whole blood, serum and a nasopharyngeal or oropharyngeal swab from each participant. Prospective study participants could optionally give additional blood draws and questionnaires over a roughly 2-month period. Before DNA extraction, prospective study blood samples were shipped either frozen or at room temperature. V is reduced by 11 bases and J by 0 bases, leaving a spacing of 14 bases between them. Per the germline V gene (reference sequence), SEHNR is the CDR1 and FQNEAQ is the CDR2. The cysteine opens and the phenylalanine closes a CDR3 of 14 amino acids. CDR3 DNA only is kept here, 42 bases in frame from base 1.

This TCR came from a woman between 45 and 65 years old who had recovered from COVID-19. This chain is built from TRBV7-9 and TRBJ1-3; no D gene can be assigned with confidence. The material sequenced was PBMCs or T cells enriched from blood (not recorded which). The DNA sequence is as follows: TGTGCCCTCCGGCGGGGAATCTCTGGAAACACCATATATTTT. Translated, this is CALRRGISGNTIYF.